This T cell receptor beta chain was captured by sequencing in a study of CD8 T cells in ankylosing spondylitis. Study conclusions and caveats: A subset of motif variants has previously been described in the synovial fluid and blood of reactive arthritis. Disease-associated clonotypes exhibited CD8+ identity and were relatively infrequent in peripheral blood. Typical of ankylosing spondylitis blood, it appeared, was a TCR beta motif of eight highly homologous variants.

Losses at the gene ends were 4 bases for V and 2 bases for J; bases not matched to a gene: 11. This CDR3 has 16 residues. A quantitative 5'-RACE method, one with molecular barcodes, was used to make TCR beta libraries. Each CDR3 protein gets one entry after TCRdb re-called the 5' RACE reads with MiXCR. The sample carries around 140,000 distinct CDR3 sequences, 17% recorded once. A note on this clonotype: The antigen is undetermined.

This receptor was obtained from a male donor with ankylosing spondylitis. The rearrangement joins TRBV12-3 or TRBV12-4 to TRBJ2-7; 7 bases match TRBD1. Sequencing input: blood, either unsorted or a sorted T cell fraction (not recorded which). The CDR3 region is CASSSFGTGTAYEQYF. DNA of the CDR3: TGTGCCAGCAGTTCCTTCGGTACCGGGACAGCCTACGAGCAGTACTTC.